Each of the 17 T cell receptor beta chains below was sequenced from the same sample in a study of blood T cell repertoires in COVID-19. Clones were sequenced by immunoSEQ multiplex PCR, and TCRdb holds only the in-frame ones, with some missing. The sample shows under 75,000 clones, 80% to 90% of them seen only once. The specimen was peripheral blood. The receptors here all came from a woman older than 75 with active COVID-19.

Comment on this clone: The same CDR3 is also encoded by other DNA sequences in this sample. The chain is built from TRBV5-1 and TRBJ2-5, with unresolved D. CDR1 is SGHRS, CDR2 YFSETQ, per germline. The CDR3 extends over 11 amino acids. Trimming pared 4 bases from V and 2 bases from J, leaving 3 bases between. CDR3: CASSLQETQYF. CDR3 coding DNA: TGCGCCAGCAGCCTTCAAGAGACCCAGTACTTC.

V gene TRBV29-1 combines with J gene TRBJ2-1; 10 nucleotides align to TRBD2. Germline V gene sequence: CDR1 SQVTM, CDR2 ANQGSEA. Germline trimming cut 4 bases from V and 10 bases from J; bases unmatched to any gene: 13. The CDR3 is made up of 15 amino acids. CDR3 sequence: CSVVVGASGGTEQFF. Written as DNA, the CDR3 is TGCAGCGTTGTCGTAGGGGCTAGCGGGGGCACCGAGCAGTTCTTC.

In its sample, this clone was seen once. V is TRBV7-8 and J is TRBJ2-7, with 7 bases that match TRBD1. The CDR3 contains 13 residues. V lost 5 bases, J lost 2 bases, and 3 bases stayed unmatched. Looked up from germline, CDR1 is SGHVS and CDR2 is FQNEAQ. As DNA, the CDR3 is TGTGCCAGCAGCCCCGACAGGGCCTACGAGCAGTACTTC. Translating gives CASSPDRAYEQYF.

The rearrangement joins TRBV5-1 to TRBJ2-7; tentative D call: TRBD1 (5 bases). The CDR3 runs 14 residues. V was clipped by 0 bases and J by 3 bases, with 10 bases between them. Germline CDR1 SGHRS, CDR2 YFSETQ. The CDR3 loop is CASSLVGAGYEQYF. CDR3 DNA sequence: TGCGCCAGCAGCTTGGTTGGGGCAGGCTACGAGCAGTACTTC.

About this clone itself: At one of its ends the junction is not consistent with the germline gene, which may arise from a read error. This chain's CDR3 is CASSDSRNFGAPLHF. The DNA of the CDR3 is TGTGCCAGCAGTGACTCGAGGAACTTCGGGGCACCCCTCCACTTT. J is TRBJ1-6 and V is TRBV6-5; D is ambiguous. The length of the CDR3 is 15 residues. Germline V CDR1 and CDR2: MNHEY, SVGAGI.

This chain links TRBV19 with TRBJ1-1; no definite D call. CDR1 and CDR2 (germline): LNHDA, SQIVND (reference sequence). V lost 2 bases and J 4 bases, leaving 17 bases between the germline ends. This CDR3 is built from 16 residues. As DNA, the CDR3 is TGTGCCAGTAGTATATCCGCTCGACGGCGGTTCACTGAAGCTTTCTTT. Its translation is CASSISARRRFTEAFF.

The chain is built from TRBV19 and TRBJ2-7; a weak D match, TRBD2 (5 bases). Germline lookup yields CDR1 LNHDA and CDR2 SQIVND (reference sequence). The CDR3 totals 14 residues. Trimming left V 2 bases short and J 5 bases short, with 13 bases between. The CDR3 DNA is TGTGCCAGTAGTATAAATTTCGAGGGCCACGAGCAGTACTTC. Its translation: CASSINFEGHEQYF.

V and J are TRBV2 and TRBJ2-5; 8 positions agree with TRBD1. This CDR3 contains 15 residues. Germline V lookup: CDR1 SNHLY, CDR2 FYNNEI. Unmatched junction bases numbered 8, after V lost 3 bases and J lost 5 bases. The CDR3 spells CASSDQGARVETQYF. CDR3 coding DNA: TGTGCCAGCAGTGACCAGGGGGCGCGTGTGGAGACCCAGTACTTC.

This sequence joins TRBV7-8 and TRBJ2-5, with TRBD2 identical over 10 bases. This CDR3 spans 16 amino acids. The ends lost 1 base at V and 5 bases at J; junction bases unmatched: 7. CDR1 and CDR2 from the germline V gene are SGHVS and FQNEAQ. In DNA form, the CDR3 reads TGTGCCAGCAGCTTAGTAGGTGGTAGCGGGGGGGAGACCCAGTACTTC. As protein: CASSLVGGSGGETQYF.

The rearrangement joins TRBV7-2 to TRBJ1-4, with 7 bases fitting TRBD1. The CDR3 covers 12 residues. Germline CDR1 and CDR2: SGHTA and FQGNSA. Unmatched junction bases numbered 1, after V lost 4 bases and J lost 8 bases. CDR3 loop: CASSSRGEKLFF. The CDR3 nucleotides are TGTGCCAGCAGCTCCAGGGGGGAAAAACTGTTTTTT.

The chain recombines TRBV6-1 with TRBJ1-2; unclear D gene. The germline V and J ends were trimmed by 3 bases and 5 bases, with 4 bases remaining between them. The CDR3 sequence is 11 residues long. The V gene's germline CDR1 is MNHNS and CDR2 SASEGT. The CDR3 DNA follows: TGTGCCAGCAGTGAGGAGTATGGCTACACCTTC. It codes for CASSEEYGYTF.

The chain couples TRBV5-6 to TRBJ2-5, with 7 bases fitting TRBD2. The CDR3 length is 15 residues. Losses at the gene ends were 3 bases for V and 4 bases for J; bases not matched to a gene: 9. Germline V gene sequence: CDR1 SGHDT, CDR2 YYEEEE. The CDR3 reads CASSSPSGRGETQYF. The CDR3 bases are TGTGCCAGCAGCTCTCCTAGCGGCCGGGGAGAGACCCAGTACTTC.

CDR3 residues: CAWSAPGGPGGEQYF. DNA for the CDR3: TGTGCCTGGAGTGCCCCGGGGGGGCCGGGGGGGGAGCAGTACTTC. The chain combines TRBV30 with TRBJ2-7; 8 nucleotides match TRBD2. Trimming took 1 base from V and 7 from J; bases not matched to a gene: 12. The CDR3 sequence is 15 residues long. CDR1 is GTSNPN and CDR2 is SVGIG in the germline V gene (reference sequence).

The chain uses TRBV28 and TRBJ1-5, with D maybe TRBD1 (6 bases). Between the trimmed V and J ends, which lost 6 bases and 10 bases, there was a span of 16 bases. This CDR3 is 13 amino acids long. Germline CDR1 is MDHEN and CDR2 is SYDVKM. The CDR3 DNA reads TGTGCCAGCAGCCTACAGGGTAAAGGCCCCCAGCATTTT. Protein product: CASSLQGKGPQHF.

The chain is built from TRBV15 and TRBJ2-7; perhaps TRBD1 as D (6 bases). The CDR3 has 16 residues. V gave up 0 bases and J gave up 1 base, with 13 bases separating them. Germline V gene lookup returns CDR1 LNHNV and CDR2 YYDKDF (reference sequence). The CDR3 sequence is CATSRDETGKSYEQYF. The CDR3 DNA reads as TGTGCCACCAGCAGAGATGAGACAGGAAAATCCTACGAGCAGTACTTC.

The chain recombines TRBV28 with TRBJ2-7; a possible D gene is TRBD2 (5 bases). This CDR3 spans 13 amino acids. V lost 3 bases to trimming and J lost 7 bases, with 13 bases between them. Germline-derived CDR1 and CDR2 are MDHEN and SYDVKM. The DNA for the CDR3 is TGTGCCAGCAGTTTGGGAGTTCCGGGGGAGCAGTACTTC. Protein sequence: CASSLGVPGEQYF.

The gene calls are TRBV19 and TRBJ2-3, with 8 bases fitting TRBD1. J was trimmed by 6 bases and V by 6 bases; bases with no gene match: 14. Germline values: CDR1 LNHDA, CDR2 SQIVND (reference sequence). This CDR3 region has 16 residues. The CDR3 loop reads CASSEQGGAGGDTQYF. For the CDR3, the DNA is TGTGCCAGTAGCGAACAAGGGGGAGCAGGGGGCGATACGCAGTATTTT.